The 5 T cell receptor beta chains below were found in one sample sequenced in a study of post-analysis software for immune sequencing data. Findings and caveats of the study: In patients, TRBV5-6, TRBV5-1 and TRBV20-1 belonged to five or six TRBV segments found more frequently than in controls.

Presence of unique molecular identifiers characterized the TCR beta cDNA libraries. MiXCR was run by TCRdb on the PCR reads, yielding one entry per CDR3 protein. The sample shows some 800,000 distinct CDR3 sequences, 46% of them seen only once. These receptors' antigens are unknown. Sequenced input: blood. The receptors here all came from a girl aged 5-17 years with multiple sclerosis.

This clonotype came up a few times. In DNA form, the CDR3 reads TGTGCCAGCAGTACCTACCGGGACATCTTAGGGGAGACCCAGTACTTC. Translating it yields CASSTYRDILGETQYF. The chain recombines TRBV12-3 or TRBV12-4 with TRBJ2-5, with D possibly being TRBD1 (6 bases). V was cut by 5 bases and J by 5 bases, with 21 bases left in between. The CDR3 has 16 residues.

The genes are TRBV5-1 and TRBJ2-5, with D possibly TRBD1 on 6 matching bases. The J call may be mistaken, given a closer DNA end match to TRBJ2-7. Germline V CDR1 and CDR2: SGHRS, YFSETQ. The CDR3 spans 13 residues. CDR3 in DNA: TGCGCCAGCAGCTCCACAGGGAACGCCGAGCAGTACTTC. It yields the protein CASSSTGNAEQYF.

The V call is TRBV20-1, the J call TRBJ2-5; maybe TRBD2 (6 bases). CDR3 length: 11 amino acids. Germline V gives CDR1 DFQATT, CDR2 SNEGSKA (reference sequence). The CDR3: CRGSGQETQYF. CDR3 DNA: TGCAGGGGTAGCGGCCAAGAGACCCAGTACTTC.

The V and J genes are TRBV7-9 and TRBJ2-4; maybe TRBD1 (6 bases). The tail of the sequence fits TRBJ2-7 better, so the J call may be wrong. CDR3 length: 15 amino acids. CDR1 and CDR2 from the germline V gene are SEHNR and FQNEAQ (reference sequence). CDR3 nucleotide sequence: TGTGCCAGCAGCTTAGGTGGCAGGGGTTTCTACGAGCAGTACTTC. Its protein is CASSLGGRGFYEQYF.

The CDR3 sequence: CASSNPLGEQYF. The CDR3 DNA is TGTGCCAGCAGCAACCCACTAGGGGAGCAGTACTTC. This chain uses TRBV7-9 with TRBJ2-5, with D perhaps being TRBD1 or TRBD2 (5 bases each). V was clipped by 5 bases and J by 11 bases, with 15 bases between them. The CDR3 sequence is 12 residues long. CDR1 is SEHNR, CDR2 FQNEAQ, per germline (reference sequence).